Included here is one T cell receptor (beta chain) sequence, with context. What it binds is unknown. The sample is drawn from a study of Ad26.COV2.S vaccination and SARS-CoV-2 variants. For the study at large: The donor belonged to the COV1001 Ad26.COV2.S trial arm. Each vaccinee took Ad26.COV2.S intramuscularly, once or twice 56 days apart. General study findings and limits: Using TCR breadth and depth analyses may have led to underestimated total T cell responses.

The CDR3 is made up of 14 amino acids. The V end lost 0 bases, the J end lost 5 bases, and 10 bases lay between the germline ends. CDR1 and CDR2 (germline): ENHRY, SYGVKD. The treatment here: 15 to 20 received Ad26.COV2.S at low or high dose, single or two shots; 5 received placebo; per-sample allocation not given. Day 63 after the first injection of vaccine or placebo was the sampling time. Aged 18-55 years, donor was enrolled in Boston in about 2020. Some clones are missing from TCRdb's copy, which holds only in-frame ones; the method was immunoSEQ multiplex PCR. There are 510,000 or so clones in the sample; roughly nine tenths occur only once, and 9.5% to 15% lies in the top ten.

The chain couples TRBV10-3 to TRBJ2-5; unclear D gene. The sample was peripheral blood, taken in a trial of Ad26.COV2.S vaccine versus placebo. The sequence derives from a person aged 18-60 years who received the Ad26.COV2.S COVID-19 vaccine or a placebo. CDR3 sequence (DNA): TGTGCCATCAGTGAGTCAGGTTTCTCGGAGACCCAGTACTTC. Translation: CAISESGFSETQYF.